This T cell receptor (beta chain) was sequenced in a study of T cell repertoires in cytomegalovirus infection. This clonotype came up many times. Its matching antigen is unknown. The CDR3 covers 12 residues. V lost 6 bases to trimming and J lost 6 bases, with 11 bases between them. One entry per CDR3 protein, called by TCRdb with MiXCR from the reads. This sample has approximately 770,000 distinct CDR3 sequences; about 27% occur once, and the top ten carry over 10%. The study, taken as a whole, reports: Clonotypes of TCR beta that were HLA-C-restricted and CMV-specific dominated the ex vivo response.

Sequences were derived from cultured CD8+ T cells from PBMCs, sampled from culture after CMV antigen stimulation. The chain recombines TRBV12-3 or TRBV12-4 with TRBJ1-2, with D maybe TRBD1 (5 bases). The sequence was obtained from a human donor in good health (CMV status not recorded). Some clones in this sample may be carry-over from other donors' samples. The DNA for the CDR3 is TGTGCCAGCAGCTTCGGGGGGAATGGCTACACCTTC. This sequence encodes CASSFGGNGYTF.